A selection of T cell receptor beta chains follows, all from one sample in a study. TCRdb passed the 5' RACE reads through MiXCR, listing each CDR3 protein once. The sample consists of about 54,000 distinct CDR3 sequences, approximately 17% of them appearing once. The material sequenced was naive CD4+ T cells sorted from blood. These receptor sequences come from a female donor with breast cancer. CDR3s include the opening cysteine and the closing phenylalanine or tryptophan.

V: TRBV4-1; J: TRBJ2-7; CDR3: CASSQAGLAREQYF
V: TRBV24-1; J: TRBJ2-3; CDR3: CATSDAGEDTQYF
V: TRBV6-1; J: TRBJ2-3; CDR3: CASTRGSGGSSADTQYF
V: TRBV5-4; J: TRBJ1-2; CDR3: CASTTDRGHYGYTF
V: TRBV7-8; J: TRBJ2-2; CDR3: CTSSFNTGTTNTGELFF
V: TRBV9; J: TRBJ2-3; CDR3: CASSVSVLAGGRDTQYF
V: TRBV29-1; J: TRBJ2-1; CDR3: CSAGTNSYNEQFF
V: TRBV20-1; J: TRBJ1-5; CDR3: CSARDHTVEEVQPQHF
V: TRBV4-1; J: TRBJ2-1; CDR3: CASSQLWTSGGRDEQFF
V: TRBV6-1; J: TRBJ2-3; CDR3: CASWYGGSQYF
V: TRBV11-1; J: TRBJ2-4; CDR3: CASSFRVAKNIQYF
V: TRBV5-1; J: TRBJ2-6; CDR3: CASSLEGSGANVLTF
V: TRBV20-1; J: TRBJ2-1; CDR3: CSARRVSGEEQFF
V: TRBV12-3/TRBV12-4; J: TRBJ1-1; CDR3: CASSSDWNTEAFF
V: TRBV11-2; J: TRBJ2-7; CDR3: CASSLTGTPSYEQYF
V: TRBV5-4; J: TRBJ2-5; CDR3: CASSSRRGTSGETQYF
V: TRBV12-3/TRBV12-4; J: TRBJ2-7; CDR3: CASKTGTGGYEQYF
V: TRBV9; J: TRBJ2-1; CDR3: CASSVADYRAEQFF
V: TRBV5-1; J: TRBJ2-2; CDR3: CVSSRTSSYTGELFF
V: TRBV4-3; J: TRBJ1-1; CDR3: CASSQELGTTEAFF
V: TRBV2; J: TRBJ2-7; CDR3: CASRPTWGVGEQYF
V: TRBV21-1; J: TRBJ2-5; CDR3: CASSKEGQGKETQYF
V: TRBV6-1; J: TRBJ2-5; CDR3: CVSSAERAKAETQYF
V: TRBV6-1; J: TRBJ2-4; CDR3: CASSERVDFGVVKNIQYF
V: TRBV12-3/TRBV12-4; J: TRBJ2-1; CDR3: CASSLTHISGSTHNEQFF
V: TRBV11-1; J: TRBJ2-6; CDR3: CASSSRANVLTF
V: TRBV12-3/TRBV12-4; J: TRBJ2-1; CDR3: CASSLSREWEQFF